Reported below is one TCR beta chain. Antigen: not known. The germline CDR1 and CDR2 sequences are SGHVS and FQNEAQ. This CDR3 is built from 15 residues. Trimming took 1 base from V and 6 from J; bases not matched to a gene: 4. Researchers ran the PCR with 60 Vbeta and 13 Jbeta primers. This table comes from immunoSEQ multiplex PCR, and its TCRdb copy is limited to in-frame clones, with some not included. The data hold 110,000 to 150,000 clones, with around 78% observed a single time. The sample is drawn from a study of cytomegalovirus exposure and HLA in healthy donors. About the study: In an earlier analysis, 90 million to 120 million unique TCR beta sequences were found from about 190 million T cells. Points from the study as a whole: Based on reports, TCR beta sequences accurately predicted HLA-A and HLA-B alleles for most subjects. In a later analysis, most CMV-associated TCR beta chains appeared HLA-restricted.

Healthy bone marrow donors formed the donor group. The chain employs TRBV7-8 and TRBJ2-7; 12 nucleotides agree with TRBD1. This receptor was taken from a woman aged 18-29 years in good health and CMV-seropositive. Sample: PBMCs. The CDR3 region is CASSLVGQGAGEQYF. In DNA form, the CDR3 reads TGTGCCAGCAGCTTAGTGGGACAGGGGGCGGGCGAGCAGTACTTC.